These 25 T cell receptor beta chains were sequenced from one sample in a study of T-cell reconstitution after alpha-beta-depleted transplantation in children. Using unique molecular identifiers, the investigators prepared the TCRbeta library. TCRdb used MiXCR to reprocess the PCR reads, holding one entry per CDR3 protein. The profile shows some 280,000 distinct CDR3 sequences, around 9.6% of them singletons. The source was PBMCs from the stem cell graft donor, collected from the stem cell graft. These TCRs come from a human donor who donated a stem cell graft to a child with SCID.

This clonotype showed up just a few times. The gene calls are TRBV4-1 and TRBJ2-6; D not resolved. V lost 2 bases and J 1 base, leaving 9 bases between the germline ends. The germline V gene has CDR1 MGHRA and CDR2 YSYEKL. The CDR3 is 16 residues long. As DNA, the CDR3 is TGCGCCAGCAGCCAACCTAAAGCTTCTGGGGCCAACGTCCTGACTTTC. This translates into CASSQPKASGANVLTF.

The CDR3 sequence: CASSRVQKDYNEQFF. CDR3 in DNA: TGTGCCAGCAGTAGAGTTCAAAAGGACTACAATGAGCAGTTCTTC. This chain links TRBV6-1 with TRBJ2-1; no firm D call. There are 15 residues in the CDR3. Germline V lookup: CDR1 MNHNS, CDR2 SASEGT. V was clipped by 5 bases and J by 3 bases, with 14 bases between them.

The chain has TRBV5-1 and TRBJ2-2, with D perhaps TRBD1 (6 bases). Germline V CDR1 and CDR2: SGHRS, YFSETQ. Trimming removed 0 bases from V and 9 bases from J, with 15 bases in between. The CDR3 is made up of 15 amino acids. CDR3 DNA: TGCGCCAGCAGCTTGGCCGCAGGGGCAGGCTGGGAGCTGTTTTTT. Amino acids: CASSLAAGAGWELFF.

The chain is built from TRBV6-5 and TRBJ1-1; unclear D gene. CDR3 length equals 15 residues. Between the trimmed V and J ends, which lost 2 bases and 4 bases, there was a span of 14 bases. In germline, CDR1 is MNHEY, CDR2 SVGAGI. The CDR3 coding sequence is TGTGCCAGCAGTTACGGTGCGGAGGGTCCCACTGAAGCTTTCTTT. This codes for CASSYGAEGPTEAFF.

The rearrangement uses TRBV3-1 and TRBJ1-5; D not resolved. CDR3 length equals 15 residues. Germline CDR1 is LGHDT and CDR2 is YNNKEL (reference sequence). V was clipped by 0 bases and J by 3 bases, with 9 bases between them. CDR3 bases: TGTGCCAGCAGCCAAGAAGGTCAGTACAATCAGCCCCAGCATTTT. Its translation: CASSQEGQYNQPQHF.

This chain links TRBV29-1 with TRBJ2-1; the D gene could be TRBD1 or TRBD2 (7 bases each). V was shortened by 6 bases and J by 9 bases, with 30 bases between the two germline ends. Germline assignment: CDR1 SQVTM and CDR2 ANQGSEA. The CDR3 covers 17 residues. CDR3 DNA sequence: TGCAGCGTGGCTCCTAACCTCCAGGGGGGGGGTATCGGTGAGCAGTTCTTC. Its protein product is CSVAPNLQGGGIGEQFF.

In its sample, this clonotype was seen a few times. The chain recombines TRBV7-2 with TRBJ2-5; the D gene is possibly TRBD1 (6 bases). CDR1 is SGHTA and CDR2 is FQGNSA in the germline V gene. Between the trimmed V and J ends, which lost 5 bases and 5 bases, there was a span of 18 bases. The CDR3 contains 15 residues. Written as DNA, the CDR3 is TGTGCCAGCAGCCCAATGGTAGGGCAGGGGGAGACCCAGTACTTC. Its protein product is CASSPMVGQGETQYF.

This clonotype came up many times. The gene calls are TRBV5-1 and TRBJ2-7; D gene ambiguous. Germline-derived CDR1 and CDR2 are SGHRS and YFSETQ. Trimming removed 0 bases at V and 3 bases at J, with 7 bases between. The CDR3 is made up of 13 amino acids. CDR3: CASSLGHFYEQYF. CDR3 in DNA: TGCGCCAGCAGCTTGGGACACTTCTACGAGCAGTACTTC.

This clonotype was detected a few times. J is TRBJ2-7 and V is TRBV12-3 or TRBV12-4; D tentatively reads TRBD1 or TRBD2 (5 bases each). The CDR3 has 14 amino acids. Trimming left V 6 bases short and J 0 bases short, with 12 bases between. Here the CDR3 reads CASSLRDLSYEQYF. The CDR3 bases are TGTGCCAGCAGCCTCAGGGACCTCTCCTACGAGCAGTACTTC.

This sequence joins TRBV7-2 and TRBJ2-5, with TRBD2 matching over 7 bases. The V segment lost 5 bases and the J segment 2 bases; nucleotides outside the gene matches: 5. The CDR3 is made up of 14 amino acids. Germline CDR1 and CDR2: SGHTA and FQGNSA. The CDR3 reads CASSISGGQETQYF. DNA of the CDR3: TGTGCCAGCAGCATATCCGGGGGGCAAGAGACCCAGTACTTC.

This clonotype showed up just a few times. The rearrangement joins TRBV11-3 to TRBJ2-2; no definite D call. The CDR3 loop spans 14 amino acids. Trimming removed 3 bases from V and 6 bases from J, with 11 bases in between. Germline CDR1 reads SGHNT; CDR2 reads YENEEA. The CDR3 reads CASSFGEKAGELFF. The CDR3 DNA reads as TGTGCCAGCAGCTTTGGGGAAAAGGCCGGGGAGCTGTTTTTT. The full variable domain, with the rest looked up from reference TRBV11-3 and TRBJ2-2, is EAGVVQSPRYKIIEKKQPVAFWCNPISGHNTLYWYLQNLGQGPELLIRYENEEAVDDSQLPKDRFSAERLKGVDSTLKIQPAELGDSAVYLCASSFGEKAGELFFGEGSRLTVL.

This clonotype was recorded many times. The V gene is TRBV7-2, the J gene TRBJ2-7; D remains ambiguous. Germline V lookup: CDR1 SGHTA, CDR2 FQGNSA. Trimming pared 6 bases from V and 1 base from J, leaving 7 bases between. The CDR3 covers 12 residues. CDR3 residues: CASSQTSYEQYF. In DNA form, the CDR3 reads TGTGCCAGCAGTCAAACTTCCTACGAGCAGTACTTC.

The chain carries TRBV12-3 or TRBV12-4 and TRBJ1-5; D gene ambiguous. This CDR3 has 14 amino acids. Trimming pared 4 bases from V and 1 base from J, leaving 8 bases between. CDR3 sequence reads: CASSWRVSNQPQHF. The CDR3 region has the DNA TGTGCCAGCAGTTGGAGGGTCAGCAATCAGCCCCAGCATTTT.

This clonotype showed up many times. This chain connects TRBV4-2 to TRBJ1-5; D unresolved. Trimming stripped 0 bases from V and 4 bases from J, with 1 base between. The germline V gene encodes CDR1 LGHNA and CDR2 YNFKEQ. The CDR3 runs 12 residues. The DNA for the CDR3 is TGTGCCAGCAGCCAAGAAAATCAGCCCCAGCATTTT. It encodes CASSQENQPQHF.

The chain has TRBV10-3 and TRBJ1-4; D not resolved. The CDR3 runs to 14 residues. Trimming stripped 4 bases from V and 6 bases from J, with 12 bases between. Per germline, CDR1 ENHRY and CDR2 SYGVKD. The CDR3 nucleotides read TGTGCCATCAGTGTGAAAAGGGCAGATGAAAAACTGTTTTTT. Translating gives CAISVKRADEKLFF.

This chain links TRBV6-1 with TRBJ2-7, with 9 bases fitting TRBD2. With 6 bases clipped from V and 3 bases from J, the junction kept 12 bases outside the gene matches. The CDR3 totals 16 residues. Looked up from germline, CDR1 is MNHNS and CDR2 is SASEGT. In DNA, the CDR3 is TGTGCCAGCAGCCCGCGGGGGGGAGGACTAAACTACGAGCAGTACTTC. Translation gives CASSPRGGGLNYEQYF.

In its sample, this clonotype was seen many times. The chain has TRBV20-1 and TRBJ2-3; D remains ambiguous. V lost 2 bases and J lost 1, with 13 bases in between. CDR3 size: 15 residues. The germline V gene has CDR1 DFQATT and CDR2 SNEGSKA (reference sequence). CDR3 coding DNA: TGCAGTGCTAGATCTCTTGTTGAGGGCACAGATACGCAGTATTTT. Translated: CSARSLVEGTDTQYF.

The chain is built from TRBV5-1 and TRBJ1-1, with 9 nucleotides matching TRBD1. The junction had 5 bases not matched to a gene; V was cut back by 0 bases and J by 11 bases. Germline V gene lookup returns CDR1 SGHRS and CDR2 YFSETQ. This CDR3 spans 13 amino acids. The CDR3 loop reads CASSLEGDRVAFF. The CDR3 DNA sequence: TGCGCCAGCAGCTTGGAGGGGGACAGGGTTGCTTTCTTT.

This clonotype was recorded a few times. The chain is built from TRBV29-1 and TRBJ2-2, with D tentatively TRBD2 (5 bases). V lost 4 bases to trimming and J lost 1 base, with 7 bases between them. Germline V gene data show CDR1 as SQVTM and CDR2 as ANQGSEA. The CDR3 is made up of 13 amino acids. The CDR3 sequence: CSVVRGNTGELFF. For the CDR3, the DNA is TGCAGCGTTGTACGGGGGAACACCGGGGAGCTGTTTTTT.

The rearrangement joins TRBV29-1 to TRBJ1-2; no reliable D call. The V end lost 0 bases, the J end lost 6 bases, and 5 bases lay between the germline ends. Germline V gives CDR1 SQVTM, CDR2 ANQGSEA. The CDR3 length is 11 residues. Here the CDR3 reads CSVEERDGYTF. The CDR3 bases are TGCAGCGTTGAAGAAAGGGATGGCTACACCTTC.

The rearrangement joins TRBV10-3 to TRBJ1-3, with D unresolved. Between the trimmed V and J ends, which lost 10 bases and 4 bases, there was a span of 11 bases. The length of the CDR3 is 12 residues. Germline lookup yields CDR1 ENHRY and CDR2 SYGVKD. This chain's CDR3 is CATETPGNTIYF. Written as DNA, the CDR3 is TGTGCCACCGAAACCCCCGGAAACACCATATATTTT.

V usage is TRBV6-1 and J usage is TRBJ1-3, with D perhaps matching TRBD1 (6 bases). Germline loops: CDR1 MNHNS, CDR2 SASEGT. Trimming removed 5 bases from V and 0 bases from J, with 11 bases in between. This CDR3 has 15 residues. The CDR3 DNA is TGTGCCAGCAGTCTCGGGGGCCACTCTGGAAACACCATATATTTT. Residues: CASSLGGHSGNTIYF.

Only a few counts were recorded for this clonotype. This rearrangement joins TRBV9 to TRBJ2-1; 7 bases agree with TRBD1. V gave up 3 bases and J gave up 0 bases; unmatched junction bases: 6. Germline V gene sequence: CDR1 SGDLS, CDR2 YYNGEE. The CDR3 spans 16 residues. CDR3 sequence reads: CASSALGQSSYNEQFF. CDR3 DNA: TGTGCCAGCAGCGCATTGGGACAGAGCTCCTACAATGAGCAGTTCTTC.

This clonotype has ten or more counts. CDR3 sequence: CASSLATGAGWFEQYF. DNA for the CDR3: TGTGCCAGCAGTTTAGCGACTGGGGCAGGGTGGTTCGAGCAGTACTTC. The rearrangement joins TRBV12-3 or TRBV12-4 to TRBJ2-7; the D gene is possibly TRBD1 (5 bases). The CDR3 extends over 16 amino acids. With 0 bases removed from V and 6 bases from J, the gap between germline ends came to 18 bases.

The CDR3 DNA follows: TGTGCCAGCGGTAGCGTGGGGGAGACCCAGTACTTC. Its translation is CASGSVGETQYF. The gene calls are TRBV2 and TRBJ2-5, with a possible D match to TRBD2 (5 bases). The CDR3 is made up of 12 amino acids. CDR1 SNHLY and CDR2 FYNNEI come from the germline V gene. V lost 8 bases and J 5 bases, leaving 12 bases between the germline ends.